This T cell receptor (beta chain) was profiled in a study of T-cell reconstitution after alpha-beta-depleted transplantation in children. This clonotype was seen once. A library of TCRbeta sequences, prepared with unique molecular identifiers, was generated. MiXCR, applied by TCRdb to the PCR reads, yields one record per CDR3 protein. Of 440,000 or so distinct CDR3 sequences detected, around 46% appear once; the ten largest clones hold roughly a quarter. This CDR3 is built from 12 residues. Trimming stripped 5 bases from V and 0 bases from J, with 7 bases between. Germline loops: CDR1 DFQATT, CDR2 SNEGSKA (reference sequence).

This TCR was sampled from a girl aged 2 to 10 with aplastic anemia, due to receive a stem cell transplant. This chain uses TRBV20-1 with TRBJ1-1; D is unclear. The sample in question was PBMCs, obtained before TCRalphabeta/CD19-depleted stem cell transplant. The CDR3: CSAVILNTEAFF. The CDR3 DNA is TGCAGTGCTGTGATCCTGAACACTGAAGCTTTCTTT.